These 2 T cell receptor beta chains were all obtained from the same sample, sequenced in a study of control samples from healthy donors and cancer patients. TCRdb's copy holds only in-frame clones and misses some; the assay was immunoSEQ multiplex PCR. The top ten hold 30% to 40% of the sample, which has roughly 94,000 clones, roughly 83% seen once. The specimen was PBMCs. Receptors were obtained from a man between 65 and 85 years old with lung cancer.

J is TRBJ2-7 and V is TRBV7-2, with 8 bases fitting TRBD2. This CDR3 has 15 amino acids. CDR1 is SGHTA, CDR2 FQGNSA, per germline. J gave up 6 bases and V 0 bases, and 7 bases lay outside the gene matches. The CDR3: CASSLAGGGMSEQYF. The CDR3 DNA reads as TGTGCCAGCAGCTTAGCGGGCGGGGGGATGAGCGAGCAGTACTTC.

The chain carries TRBV27 and TRBJ1-3, with 10 bases that match TRBD1. Looked up from germline, CDR1 is MNHEY and CDR2 is SMNVEV (reference sequence). The CDR3 covers 16 residues. Trimming cost V 5 bases and J 0 bases; bases outside gene matches: 4. Here the CDR3 DNA reads TGTGCCAGCAGTCGGACAGGGGGAGACTCTGGAAACACCATATATTTT. Translated: CASSRTGGDSGNTIYF.